This TCR beta chain was sequenced for a study of T cell repertoires in cytomegalovirus infection. Overall study context: Public TCR beta signatures were indicative of both CMV infection and a matching HLA type.

Remarks on this clonotype: The antigen remains unidentified.

Trimming took 5 bases from V and 3 from J, leaving 11 bases between them. This CDR3 contains 13 residues. One entry per CDR3 protein results from TCRdb running MiXCR on the reads. The sample includes more than 85,000 distinct CDR3 sequences, about 30% seen only once; the top ten take approximately 78%. This material consisted of CD8+ T cells from cultured PBMCs, taken from culture after CMV antigen stimulation. This TCR derives from a human donor in good health (CMV status not recorded). Some clones in this sample may be carry-over from other donors' samples. The rearrangement uses TRBV12-3 or TRBV12-4 and TRBJ2-7; D may be TRBD1 or TRBD2 (6 bases each). The CDR3 bases are TGTGCCAGCAGTACGGGGGCCTTCTACGAGCAGTACTTC. Residues: CASSTGAFYEQYF.